These T cell receptor beta chains were read from a single sample in a study of CXCR3-negative and CXCR3-positive naive CD8 T cells. One entry per CDR3 protein, without DNA, is what TCRdb gives after re-calling the 5' RACE reads. Recorded for this sample: around 120,000 distinct CDR3 sequences. Sequenced input: naive CXCR3+ CD8+ T cells from blood. Receptor source: a human donor in good health. Some clones in this sample may be carry-over from other donors' samples. CDR3s include the opening cysteine and the closing phenylalanine or tryptophan.

J gene: TRBJ1-2
V gene: TRBV29-1
CDR3 length: 13
CDR3 protein: CSAFGGPGYGYTF

J gene: TRBJ2-3
V gene: TRBV10-3
CDR3 length: 17
CDR3 protein: CAIENPPGQGTGDTQYF

J gene: TRBJ2-3
V gene: TRBV27
CDR3 length: 14
CDR3 protein: CASSSLRETDTQYF

J gene: TRBJ2-1
V gene: TRBV20-1
CDR3 length: 14
CDR3 protein: CSARVGQGYNEQFF

J gene: TRBJ2-7
V gene: TRBV2
CDR3 length: 15
CDR3 protein: CASSGGWVPPDEQYF

J gene: TRBJ2-3
V gene: TRBV12-3/TRBV12-4
CDR3 length: 12
CDR3 protein: CASSALSDTQYF

J gene: TRBJ2-3
V gene: TRBV29-1
CDR3 length: 14
CDR3 protein: CSVKENGSTDTQYF

J gene: TRBJ2-7
V gene: TRBV13
CDR3 length: 13
CDR3 protein: CASSLSGSGEQYF

J gene: TRBJ1-5
V gene: TRBV7-9
CDR3 length: 13
CDR3 protein: CASSLKGNQPQHF

J gene: TRBJ2-5
V gene: TRBV7-9
CDR3 length: 11
CDR3 protein: CASAGQETQYF

J gene: TRBJ1-2
V gene: TRBV29-1
CDR3 length: 12
CDR3 protein: CSVETEDYGYTF

J gene: TRBJ1-5
V gene: TRBV21-1
CDR3 length: 15
CDR3 protein: CASSKERGHVQPQHF

J gene: TRBJ2-1
V gene: TRBV5-6
CDR3 length: 15
CDR3 protein: CASSSPGTSIDEQFF

J gene: TRBJ2-2
V gene: TRBV5-5
CDR3 length: 13
CDR3 protein: CASGQMNTGELFF

J gene: TRBJ1-1
V gene: TRBV7-3
CDR3 length: 13
CDR3 protein: CASRGELNTEAFF

J gene: TRBJ2-7
V gene: TRBV28
CDR3 length: 18
CDR3 protein: CASSHPRDGPGVHYEQYF

J gene: TRBJ2-5
V gene: TRBV3-1
CDR3 length: 15
CDR3 protein: CASSQDLADQETQYF

J gene: TRBJ2-1
V gene: TRBV7-3
CDR3 length: 14
CDR3 protein: CASSSGPAGNEQFF

J gene: TRBJ1-4
V gene: TRBV15
CDR3 length: 13
CDR3 protein: CATSRALDGKLFF

J gene: TRBJ2-7
V gene: TRBV30
CDR3 length: 16
CDR3 protein: CAWSAAGGGWSYEQYF

J gene: TRBJ2-7
V gene: TRBV7-2
CDR3 length: 15
CDR3 protein: CASSVGTEPSYEQYF

J gene: TRBJ2-7
V gene: TRBV7-8
CDR3 length: 15
CDR3 protein: CASSEKSSFGWEQYF

J gene: TRBJ2-2
V gene: TRBV9
CDR3 length: 15
CDR3 protein: CASSVPGEDTGELFF

J gene: TRBJ1-5
V gene: TRBV15
CDR3 length: 12
CDR3 protein: CATSRGNQPQHF

J gene: TRBJ1-1
V gene: TRBV12-3/TRBV12-4
CDR3 length: 17
CDR3 protein: CASTPGVDRGRRTEAFF

J gene: TRBJ2-1
V gene: TRBV4-3
CDR3 length: 13
CDR3 protein: CASSQDPDNEQFF

J gene: TRBJ2-5
V gene: TRBV7-9
CDR3 length: 16
CDR3 protein: CASSSSGGLAQETQYF

J gene: TRBJ2-7
V gene: TRBV7-8
CDR3 length: 15
CDR3 protein: CASSRETSRAHEQYF

J gene: TRBJ1-1
V gene: TRBV12-3/TRBV12-4
CDR3 length: 13
CDR3 protein: CASSRQGATEAFF

J gene: TRBJ1-1
V gene: TRBV7-8
CDR3 length: 17
CDR3 protein: CASSLARGRPGNTEAFF

J gene: TRBJ1-4
V gene: TRBV7-9
CDR3 length: 16
CDR3 protein: CASSLADRGLNEKLFF

J gene: TRBJ2-1
V gene: TRBV28
CDR3 length: 14
CDR3 protein: CASELGQGGNEQFF

J gene: TRBJ2-7
V gene: TRBV29-1
CDR3 length: 13
CDR3 protein: CSVEPSGSNEQYF

J gene: TRBJ2-7
V gene: TRBV5-1
CDR3 length: 13
CDR3 protein: CASSATGVHEQYF

J gene: TRBJ2-7
V gene: TRBV29-1
CDR3 length: 14
CDR3 protein: CSVVSPGLSYEQYF

J gene: TRBJ2-3
V gene: TRBV12-3/TRBV12-4
CDR3 length: 15
CDR3 protein: CASSWPSGSTDTQYF

J gene: TRBJ2-3
V gene: TRBV7-6
CDR3 length: 15
CDR3 protein: CASSLVTGRLDTQYF

J gene: TRBJ1-6
V gene: TRBV6-6
CDR3 length: 17
CDR3 protein: CASRPTRDRGYNSPLHF

J gene: TRBJ2-1
V gene: TRBV9
CDR3 length: 14
CDR3 protein: CASTRADSYNEQFF

J gene: TRBJ2-7
V gene: TRBV4-3
CDR3 length: 14
CDR3 protein: CASSQDPGLDEQYF

J gene: TRBJ2-7
V gene: TRBV6-2/TRBV6-3
CDR3 length: 17
CDR3 protein: CASSPSFGESATYEQYF

J gene: TRBJ1-1
V gene: TRBV5-1
CDR3 length: 13
CDR3 protein: CASSLLLGTEAFF

J gene: TRBJ2-7
V gene: TRBV3-1
CDR3 length: 16
CDR3 protein: CASSQDRSSGLYEQYF

J gene: TRBJ2-1
V gene: TRBV7-9
CDR3 length: 15
CDR3 protein: CASSLDLAAYNEQFF

J gene: TRBJ2-5
V gene: TRBV5-6
CDR3 length: 17
CDR3 protein: CASSLSALAGGFETQYF

J gene: TRBJ2-2
V gene: TRBV6-2/TRBV6-3
CDR3 length: 13
CDR3 protein: CASSYADTGELFF

J gene: TRBJ1-5
V gene: TRBV19
CDR3 length: 12
CDR3 protein: CASTDSNQPQHF

J gene: TRBJ2-1
V gene: TRBV6-4
CDR3 length: 15
CDR3 protein: CARSDGTGLNNEQFF

J gene: TRBJ2-6
V gene: TRBV7-9
CDR3 length: 16
CDR3 protein: CASSLAWGAGANVLTF

J gene: TRBJ2-7
V gene: TRBV7-9
CDR3 length: 13
CDR3 protein: CASSPGYLYEQYF

J gene: TRBJ2-5
V gene: TRBV15
CDR3 length: 14
CDR3 protein: CATSREGALETQYF

J gene: TRBJ2-2
V gene: TRBV4-1
CDR3 length: 16
CDR3 protein: CASSLYGTPNTGELFF

J gene: TRBJ2-1
V gene: TRBV27
CDR3 length: 15
CDR3 protein: CASSPTGGPIYEQFF